Included here is one TCR beta chain sequence, with context. V shed 1 base and J 1 base; nucleotides not matched to a gene: 8. Germline CDR1 reads LGHNA; CDR2 reads YNFKEQ. The CDR3 is made up of 19 amino acids. TCRdb ran MiXCR on the RACE reads and lists one entry per CDR3 protein. The table has approximately 180,000 distinct CDR3 sequences, 30% seen once. The time point here: pre-sensitization, week 0. Treatment denoted: therapeutic diphenylcyclopropenone sensitization with weekly scalp DPC. These data are taken from a study of human T cells and chemical hapten exposure. The receptor was isolated from a woman aged 25 to 39 with alopecia areata. Some clones in this sample may be carry-over from other donors' samples. The chain couples TRBV4-2 to TRBJ2-6, with 9 positions matching TRBD1. The sequencing here drew on whole blood, taken in connection with sensitization to the hapten diphenylcyclopropenone (DPC). The chain's CDR3 is CASSQGPGQGISGANVLTF. Here the CDR3 DNA reads TGTGCCAGCAGCCAAGGTCCCGGACAGGGGATTTCTGGGGCCAACGTCCTGACTTTC.